This T cell receptor (beta chain) originates from a study of early T cells in non-severe SARS-CoV-2 infection. Study context: Sequencing of unsorted whole blood was done on bulk RNA, leaving chains unpaired.

This clonotype was observed at least ten times. Unique molecular identifier tags were affixed to discrete cDNA molecules. TCRdb re-called the 5' RACE reads through MiXCR, storing one row per CDR3 protein. The sample has just over 70,000 distinct CDR3 sequences; around an eighth are singletons. CDR1 is MNHEY, CDR2 SVGEGT, per germline. Deletions cut 8 bases from V and 1 base from J, with 11 bases between. There are 13 residues in the CDR3. Sequenced sample: whole blood. The TCR sequence derives from an adult who was a healthcare worker with PCR-confirmed SARS-CoV-2 infection or an uninfected control (not recorded which). The chain carries TRBV6-2 or TRBV6-3 and TRBJ1-1; the D is unclear. The CDR3 DNA is TGTGCCAGCCTGGTCGGGGAGAACACTGAAGCTTTCTTT. Translating gives CASLVGENTEAFF.